The entry that follows covers one T cell receptor beta chain sequence. TCRdb keeps only in-frame clones here, not all; method: immunoSEQ multiplex PCR. The table records about 280,000 clones, about 90% of them present only once. The source of the sample is a study of blood T cell repertoires in COVID-19. This CDR3 spans 14 amino acids. CDR1 is LNHDA, CDR2 SQIVND, per germline (reference sequence). V lost 6 bases and J lost 4, with 13 bases in between. Sequenced sample: peripheral blood. V is TRBV19 and J is TRBJ2-4, with D perhaps matching TRBD1 (6 bases). The receptor was isolated from a woman aged 50 to 60 who had recovered from COVID-19. The CDR3 loop reads CASSTGQLKNIQYF. The CDR3 nucleotides are TGTGCCAGTAGCACCGGACAGTTAAAAAACATTCAGTACTTC.